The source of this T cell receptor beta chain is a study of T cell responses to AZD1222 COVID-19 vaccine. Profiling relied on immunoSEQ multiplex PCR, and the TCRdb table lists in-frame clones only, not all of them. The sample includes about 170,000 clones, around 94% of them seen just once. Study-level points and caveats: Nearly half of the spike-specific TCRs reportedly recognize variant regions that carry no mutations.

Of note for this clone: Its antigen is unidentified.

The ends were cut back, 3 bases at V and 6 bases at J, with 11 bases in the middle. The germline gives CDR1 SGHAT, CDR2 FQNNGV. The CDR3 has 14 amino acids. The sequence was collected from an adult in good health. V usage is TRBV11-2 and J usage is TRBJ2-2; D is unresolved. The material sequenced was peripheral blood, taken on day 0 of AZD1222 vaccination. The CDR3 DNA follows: TGTGCCAGCAGCTTCCCTTCGGGTCCCGGGGAGCTGTTTTTT. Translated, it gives CASSFPSGPGELFF.